The following is a T cell receptor (beta chain) sequence with its context. The antigen is not known. Time point indicated: patch test 1, 2 weeks after DPC sensitization. Regarding treatment: therapeutic diphenylcyclopropenone sensitization with weekly scalp DPC. Alopecia patients between 18 and 70 years old and suitable for DPC were used as donors. The data derive from a study of human T cells and chemical hapten exposure. Study-wide results and caveats: With DPC sensitization, TCRs exceeding 1 in 1000 frequency showed no change. Because they had alopecia, donors may respond immunologically unlike healthy people.

Individual cDNA molecules (in the library) carried attached unique molecular identifiers. Via MiXCR, TCRdb re-called the RACE reads, giving one row per CDR3 protein. The sample records 180,000 or so distinct CDR3 sequences, 13% to 15% being singletons. V lost 1 base, J lost 1 base, and 14 bases lay in between. The CDR3 sequence is 15 residues long. Germline V lookup: CDR1 DFQATT, CDR2 SNEGSKA (reference sequence). The J gene is TRBJ2-7, the V gene TRBV20-1; D is unclear. Sequencing used whole blood, obtained in connection with sensitization to the hapten diphenylcyclopropenone (DPC). This TCR was recovered from a woman in her 30s with alopecia areata. Some clones in this sample may be carry-over from other donors' samples. The CDR3: CSARAAISGSYEQYF. The CDR3 region has the DNA TGCAGTGCTAGAGCGGCGATTAGTGGGTCCTACGAGCAGTACTTC.